Following are 22 T cell receptor beta chains from one sample sequenced in a study of molecular identifiers for immune sequencing clone quantification. TCRdb analysed the PCR reads with MiXCR anew, one entry per CDR3 protein. The data hold over 600,000 distinct CDR3 sequences, with around 20% observed a single time. The sample was naive CD8+ T cells from blood, with Jurkat cell RNA spiked in. Subset here: FACS-sorted CD8+CD4-CCR7+CD45RA+ naive T cells. These receptors originate from a human donor in good health. Some libraries in this study had Jurkat cell RNA spiked in.

The J gene is TRBJ1-2, the V gene TRBV6-5; unclear D gene. Germline V gene data show CDR1 as MNHEY and CDR2 as SVGAGI. Trimming shortened V by 4 bases and J by 4 bases, and 13 bases separated the two germline ends. The CDR3 sequence is 14 residues long. CDR3 sequence reads: CASSFSGSFYGYTF. The DNA for the CDR3 is TGTGCCAGCAGTTTCTCAGGTTCCTTCTATGGCTACACCTTC.

The chain uses TRBV19 and TRBJ1-1; D remains ambiguous. V was pared by 7 bases and J by 3 bases, with 9 bases between. CDR1 LNHDA and CDR2 SQIVND come from the germline V gene (reference sequence). This CDR3 has 12 residues. The DNA of the CDR3 is TGTGCCAGTAAATATGAGGACACTGAAGCTTTCTTT. Protein: CASKYEDTEAFF.

This clonotype was observed many times. The V and J genes are TRBV4-1 and TRBJ1-5; weak D call: TRBD1 (5 bases). This CDR3 is built from 15 residues. V lost 0 bases to trimming and J lost 6 bases, with 12 bases between them. The germline CDR1 and CDR2 sequences are MGHRA and YSYEKL. CDR3 sequence (DNA): TGCGCCAGCAGCCAAGACAGGGTTCCAAGTCAGCCCCAGCATTTT. Its translation: CASSQDRVPSQPQHF.

The chain has TRBV20-1 and TRBJ2-7; 10 bases line up with TRBD2. This CDR3 region has 13 residues. V lost 3 bases, J lost 6 bases, and 5 bases stayed unmatched. Per the germline V gene, CDR1 is DFQATT and CDR2 is SNEGSKA (reference sequence). The CDR3 protein is CSASEREGREQYF. The CDR3 DNA reads as TGCAGTGCTAGCGAGCGGGAGGGCCGCGAGCAGTACTTC.

This clonotype was recorded a few times. The rearrangement links TRBV27 to TRBJ2-7; TRBD2 is a possible D gene (6 bases). From germline, CDR1 is MNHEY and CDR2 SMNVEV (reference sequence). V was pared by 8 bases and J by 3 bases, with 17 bases between. CDR3 length equals 14 residues. As DNA, the CDR3 is TGTGCCAGCGCCTCGTGGGGGGTGGACTACGAGCAGTACTTC. Translation: CASASWGVDYEQYF.

Turning to this clonotype: This may arise from a read error, as a much more abundant clone is one base away. V and J are TRBV19 and TRBJ2-1, with D unresolved. Trimming stripped 4 bases from V and 7 bases from J, with 11 bases between. Germline V gene lookup returns CDR1 LNHDA and CDR2 SQIVND (reference sequence). The CDR3 has 13 amino acids. CDR3 sequence (DNA): TGTGCCAGTAGTACCCCAGTAGGTAATGAGCAGTTCTTC. Protein product: CASSTPVGNEQFF.

The sample holds many counts of this clonotype. The CDR3 loop reads CSARGTSYLPERYEQYF. The CDR3 bases are TGCAGTGCTAGAGGGACTAGTTATCTCCCGGAGCGGTACGAGCAGTACTTC. V usage is TRBV20-1 and J usage is TRBJ2-7; 7 nucleotides align to TRBD2. V shed 1 base and J 4 bases; nucleotides not matched to a gene: 16. The germline gives CDR1 DFQATT, CDR2 SNEGSKA (reference sequence). The CDR3 is 17 amino acids.

This clonotype was seen a handful of times. A much larger clone sits a single nucleotide away, making a read error possible. The CDR3 end shows no conserved phenylalanine or tryptophan, and so a read error is likely. V is TRBV4-1 and J is TRBJ1-5; weak D call: TRBD1 (5 bases). The V and J ends lost 0 bases and 2 bases respectively, with 14 bases between them. CDR3 length: 17 amino acids. The germline gives CDR1 MGHRA, CDR2 YSYEKL. The CDR3: CASSQEFGHGGNQPQHL. The DNA of the CDR3 is TGCGCCAGCAGCCAAGAATTCGGACACGGTGGCAATCAGCCCCAGCATCTT.

The chain employs TRBV28 and TRBJ2-7; 7 positions match TRBD1. The trim removed 3 bases at V and 4 bases at J, leaving 6 bases unmatched. Germline loops: CDR1 MDHEN, CDR2 SYDVKM. The CDR3 is made up of 14 amino acids. This chain's CDR3 is CASSFSAGGYEQYF. CDR3 sequence (DNA): TGTGCCAGCAGTTTCTCGGCAGGGGGATACGAGCAGTACTTC.

The sample holds many counts of this clonotype. The chain uses TRBV7-9 and TRBJ1-6; D uncertain. Germline assignment: CDR1 SEHNR and CDR2 FQNEAQ (reference sequence). CDR3 length equals 14 residues. The V and J ends lost 5 bases and 9 bases respectively, with 14 bases between them. DNA for the CDR3: TGTGCCAGCAGCGCCCCCGAGACTCCTTCACCCCTCCACTTT. It is translated as CASSAPETPSPLHF.

This clonotype was counted a few times. The rearrangement links TRBV7-7 to TRBJ2-5, with a tentative D call TRBD2 (5 bases). The CDR3 sequence is 14 residues long. The V and J ends lost 5 bases and 4 bases respectively, with 14 bases between them. Germline assignment: CDR1 SSHAT and CDR2 FNYEAQ (reference sequence). The CDR3 is CASSQRGLGETQYF. CDR3 nucleotides: TGTGCCAGCAGCCAACGGGGTCTTGGAGAGACCCAGTACTTC.

The chain carries TRBV19 and TRBJ2-1, with D possibly TRBD1 on 5 matching bases. With 6 bases removed from V and 0 bases from J, the gap between germline ends came to 12 bases. The germline CDR1 and CDR2 sequences are LNHDA and SQIVND (reference sequence). The CDR3 totals 15 residues. The CDR3: CASSVTESSYNEQFF. The CDR3 DNA follows: TGTGCCAGTAGCGTGACAGAGAGCTCCTACAATGAGCAGTTCTTC.

As concerns this clonotype: At one boundary the junction diverges from the germline segment, which might be a read error. J is TRBJ2-5 and V is TRBV23-1; TRBD1 matches at 7 bases. TRBV23-1 is designated an ORF whose function remains uncertain. The CDR3 covers 14 residues. CDR3 coding DNA: TGCGCCAGCAGAACGATCGGGACAGACGCTATTCTGGACTTC. Protein: CASRTIGTDAILDF.

With respect to this clonotype: This may arise from a read error, as a much more abundant clone is one base away. CDR3 protein: CASSRGETEAFF. Here the CDR3 DNA reads TGCGCCAGCAGCCGGGGTGAGACTGAAGCTTTCTTT. The V call is TRBV4-1, the J call TRBJ1-1, with D unresolved. Per germline, CDR1 MGHRA and CDR2 YSYEKL. The CDR3 length is 12 residues. With 4 bases removed from V and 5 bases from J, the gap between germline ends came to 8 bases.

This clonotype was picked up a small number of times. V gene TRBV9 combines with J gene TRBJ2-2; possibly TRBD2 for D (6 bases). The germline V and J ends were trimmed by 1 base and 6 bases, with 13 bases remaining between them. The CDR3 length is 15 residues. Germline V gene sequence: CDR1 SGDLS, CDR2 YYNGEE. CDR3 nucleotides: TGTGCCAGCAGCGTACTAAGCGGGTCGGCCGGGGAGCTGTTTTTT. Its protein is CASSVLSGSAGELFF.

In regard to this clonotype: A much larger clone sits a single nucleotide away, making a read error possible. The rearrangement joins TRBV5-1 to TRBJ2-1, with D unclear. Deletions cut 4 bases from V and 10 bases from J, with 15 bases between. This CDR3 spans 13 amino acids. Germline CDR1 reads SGHRS; CDR2 reads YFSETQ. CDR3 DNA: TGCGCCAGCAGCGCTGGACCGCTATACGAGCAGTTCTTC. Its translation: CASSAGPLYEQFF.

In this sample, this clonotype turned up a few times. The chain is built from TRBV9 and TRBJ2-3; possibly TRBD1 for D (5 bases). V was trimmed by 0 bases and J by 0 bases, leaving 11 bases between them. The germline CDR1 and CDR2 sequences are SGDLS and YYNGEE. There are 16 residues in the CDR3. The CDR3 nucleotides are TGTGCCAGCAGCGTAGGGGCAGGGTCGAGCACAGATACGCAGTATTTT. Its translation is CASSVGAGSSTDTQYF.

This clonotype was observed a few times. This chain connects TRBV2 to TRBJ2-7; perhaps TRBD2 as D (5 bases). The CDR3 loop spans 15 amino acids. V dropped 1 base and J dropped 1 base, with 11 bases sitting between them. In germline, CDR1 is SNHLY, CDR2 FYNNEI. CDR3 sequence (DNA): TGTGCCAGCAGTGAAGGGCTAGCCCTTTCCTACGAGCAGTACTTC. Amino acid sequence: CASSEGLALSYEQYF. The whole variable domain, remainder taken from reference TRBV2 and TRBJ2-7, is EPEVTQTPSHQVTQMGQEVILRCVPISNHLYFYWYRQILGQKVEFLVSFYNNEISEKSEIFDDQFSVERPDGSNFTLKIRSTKLEDSAMYFCASSEGLALSYEQYFGPGTRLTVT.

This clonotype was found many times. The chain uses TRBV28 and TRBJ1-6; no firm D call. Germline values: CDR1 MDHEN, CDR2 SYDVKM. This CDR3 contains 13 residues. Trimming pared 3 bases from V and 8 bases from J, leaving 8 bases between. The CDR3 loop is CASSFRTDSPLHF. The CDR3, as DNA: TGTGCCAGCAGTTTCCGGACGGATTCACCCCTCCACTTT.

This clonotype has more than one count but fewer than ten. The rearrangement joins TRBV27 to TRBJ2-7; D possibly corresponds to TRBD1 (5 bases). This CDR3 has 14 amino acids. V gave up 1 base and J gave up 3 bases, with 10 bases separating them. Germline V gene lookup returns CDR1 MNHEY and CDR2 SMNVEV (reference sequence). In nucleotides, the CDR3 is TGTGCCAGCAGTTTATTTCAGGGTTACTACGAGCAGTACTTC. Encoded protein: CASSLFQGYYEQYF.

This clonotype has ten or more counts. The chain is built from TRBV30 and TRBJ2-4, with D tentatively TRBD2 (6 bases). V was pared by 2 bases and J by 8 bases, with 10 bases between. The CDR3 sequence is 12 residues long. Germline assignment: CDR1 GTSNPN and CDR2 SVGIG (reference sequence). CDR3 DNA sequence: TGTGCCTGGAGTACCGGGGGTTACATTCAGTACTTC. It is translated as CAWSTGGYIQYF.

DNA for the CDR3: TGTGCCAGCAGTTTAGTCTCCAGGATCCACTACGAGCAGTACTTC. This translates into CASSLVSRIHYEQYF. This sequence joins TRBV27 and TRBJ2-7, with no clear D. This CDR3 has 15 amino acids. V was shortened by 2 bases and J by 3 bases, with 14 bases between the two germline ends. Germline V CDR1 and CDR2: MNHEY, SMNVEV (reference sequence).